Following are 19 T cell receptor beta chains from one sample sequenced in a study of T cell repertoires in cytomegalovirus infection. TCRdb used MiXCR to reprocess the reads, holding one entry per CDR3 protein. The table lists about 110,000 distinct CDR3 sequences, under 30% of them singletons. Antigens of these TCRs are unknown. The specimen comprised CD8+ T cells from cultured PBMCs, sampled from culture after CMV antigen stimulation. The receptors come from a human donor in good health (CMV status not recorded). Some clones in this sample may be carry-over from other donors' samples.

This clonotype was recorded a few times. The chain couples TRBV7-9 to TRBJ2-7, with TRBD1 matching 8 bases. Trimming took 7 bases from V and 3 from J; bases not matched to a gene: 5. The CDR3 is 13 residues long. Germline V gene data show CDR1 as SEHNR and CDR2 as FQNEAQ (reference sequence). The CDR3 nucleotides are TGTGCCAGCAACCGGGACAGGAACTACGAGCAGTACTTC. Protein sequence: CASNRDRNYEQYF.

The chain employs TRBV4-3 and TRBJ2-1, with TRBD2 matching 9 bases. Germline CDR1 LGHNA, CDR2 YSLEER. The length of the CDR3 is 16 residues. With 2 bases clipped from V and 5 bases from J, the junction kept 7 bases outside the gene matches. The CDR3 here is CASSQSVAGADNEQFF. CDR3 DNA sequence: TGCGCCAGCAGCCAAAGTGTAGCGGGGGCCGACAATGAGCAGTTCTTC.

This rearrangement joins TRBV12-3 or TRBV12-4 to TRBJ1-1; 7 bases map to TRBD1. V lost 5 bases and J lost 4; bases outside the gene matches: 7. This CDR3 contains 14 residues. The CDR3 protein is CASSPLGQLTEAFF. CDR3 nucleotide sequence: TGTGCCAGCAGTCCACTGGGACAGCTCACTGAAGCTTTCTTT.

This clonotype occurred a few times. The chain is built from TRBV12-3 or TRBV12-4 and TRBJ1-3; TRBD1 aligns across 7 bases. This CDR3 has 16 amino acids. The V segment lost 5 bases and the J segment 0 bases; nucleotides outside the gene matches: 7. CDR3 bases: TGTGCCAGCAGTGAAACGGGACAGAACTCTGGAAACACCATATATTTT. It encodes CASSETGQNSGNTIYF.

This clonotype was seen ten or more times. The rearrangement uses TRBV7-6 and TRBJ1-1; D gene unclear. Germline V CDR1 and CDR2: SGHVS, FNYEAQ. Between the trimmed V and J ends, which lost 4 bases and 1 base, there was a span of 10 bases. The CDR3 consists of 14 residues. The CDR3 bases are TGTGCCAGCAGCTCCCTATTCTCGAACACTGAAGCTTTCTTT. Translation gives CASSSLFSNTEAFF.

The chain joins TRBV5-1 to TRBJ2-5; D remains ambiguous. The germline V gene encodes CDR1 SGHRS and CDR2 YFSETQ. Trimming took off 3 bases at V and 5 bases at J, with 8 bases between the two ends. CDR3 size: 12 residues. The CDR3 loop is CASSSSGETQYF. CDR3 in DNA: TGCGCCAGCAGCTCTTCCGGGGAGACCCAGTACTTC.

This clonotype was seen at least ten times. This chain links TRBV9 with TRBJ2-7, with D maybe TRBD2 (6 bases). The CDR3 loop spans 15 amino acids. Trimming removed 2 bases from V and 0 bases from J, with 12 bases in between. Germline loops: CDR1 SGDLS, CDR2 YYNGEE. The CDR3 nucleotides are TGTGCCAGCAGCGTGAGCGGGTGGAGCTCCTACGAGCAGTACTTC. Its protein is CASSVSGWSSYEQYF.

The rearrangement joins TRBV9 to TRBJ2-3; 8 nucleotides align to TRBD2. CDR1 and CDR2 from the germline V gene are SGDLS and YYNGEE. The CDR3 contains 13 residues. With V trimmed by 2 bases and J by 6 bases, 2 bases remained unmatched. The CDR3 sequence is CASSVTGGDTQYF. The DNA for the CDR3 is TGTGCCAGCAGCGTTACGGGGGGGGATACGCAGTATTTT.

V is TRBV5-8 and J is TRBJ2-4; no clear D gene. Trimming cost V 1 base and J 8 bases, with 7 bases left between them. Germline-derived CDR1 and CDR2 are SGHTS and YDEGEE. CDR3 length equals 12 residues. CDR3 in DNA: TGTGCCAGCAGCTTGCGGTCCGACATTCAGTACTTC. Translation: CASSLRSDIQYF. Together with reference TRBV5-8 and TRBJ2-4, the CDR3 gives the full variable domain: EAGVTQSPTHLIKTRGQQATLRCSPISGHTSVYWYQQALGLGLQFLLWYDEGEERNRGNFPPRFSGRQFPNYSSELNVNALELEDSALYLCASSLRSDIQYFGAGTRLSVL.

This clonotype showed up just a few times. The chain couples TRBV12-3 or TRBV12-4 to TRBJ2-3, with D unclear. CDR3 length: 13 amino acids. V lost 7 bases to trimming and J lost 2 bases, with 10 bases between them. CDR3 nucleotides: TGTGCCAGCACCCCAGGCAACACAGATACGCAGTATTTT. It specifies CASTPGNTDTQYF.

This clonotype turned up a few times. This chain links TRBV30 with TRBJ2-1; perhaps TRBD2 as D (5 bases). Trimming took 3 bases from V and 4 from J, leaving 10 bases between them. CDR3 length equals 13 residues. The germline gives CDR1 GTSNPN, CDR2 SVGIG (reference sequence). CDR3 in amino acids: CAWSRDKYNEQFF. Here the CDR3 DNA reads TGTGCCTGGAGCCGGGATAAGTACAATGAGCAGTTCTTC. Variable domain in full (rest from reference TRBV30 and TRBJ2-1): SQTIHQWPATLVQPVGSPLSLECTVEGTSNPNLYWYRQAAGRGLQLLFYSVGIGQISSEVPQNLSASRPQDRQFILSSKKLLLSDSGFYLCAWSRDKYNEQFFGPGTRLTVL.

This clonotype was observed a handful of times. The rearrangement links TRBV9 to TRBJ1-2; D possibly corresponds to TRBD1 (6 bases). CDR3 length equals 14 residues. Germline loops: CDR1 SGDLS, CDR2 YYNGEE. The germline V and J ends were trimmed by 7 bases and 0 bases, with 13 bases remaining between them. The CDR3 sequence is CASGDRTPNYGYTF. In DNA form, the CDR3 reads TGTGCCAGCGGCGACAGGACCCCTAACTATGGCTACACCTTC.

The table lists this clonotype with a few counts. The chain employs TRBV12-3 or TRBV12-4 and TRBJ2-7, with 8 bases fitting TRBD1. The V gene end was trimmed by 4 bases and the J gene end by 5 bases; junction bases not matched to a gene: 10. The CDR3 is 15 amino acids. The CDR3, as DNA: TGTGCCAGCAGTTCCCTCCCAGGGGGCTCGAACGAGCAGTACTTC. Translating gives CASSSLPGGSNEQYF.

This clonotype was counted a few times. J is TRBJ2-7 and V is TRBV9; TRBD2 might be the D (6 bases). V was trimmed by 0 bases and J by 3 bases, leaving 10 bases between them. The V gene's germline CDR1 is SGDLS and CDR2 YYNGEE. The CDR3 extends over 14 amino acids. The CDR3 reads CASSVGGEDYEQYF. The CDR3 DNA follows: TGTGCCAGCAGCGTAGGGGGGGAGGACTACGAGCAGTACTTC.

This clonotype was observed many times. The V and J genes are TRBV12-3 or TRBV12-4 and TRBJ2-7; D remains ambiguous. The CDR3 covers 13 residues. Trimming removed 3 bases from V and 2 bases from J, with 8 bases in between. The CDR3 nucleotides are TGTGCCAGCAGTTTTGTCAGCCCCTACGAGCAGTACTTC. Translation: CASSFVSPYEQYF.

This chain uses TRBV7-6 with TRBJ1-1; D is undetermined. V lost 7 bases and J lost 5, with 11 bases in between. The CDR3 has 12 amino acids. The germline V gene encodes CDR1 SGHVS and CDR2 FNYEAQ. The CDR3 reads CASTERETEAFF. CDR3 sequence (DNA): TGTGCCAGCACCGAACGGGAGACTGAAGCTTTCTTT.

This clonotype was seen just once. This sequence joins TRBV2 and TRBJ1-5; D possibly corresponds to TRBD1 (5 bases). The germline V gene encodes CDR1 SNHLY and CDR2 FYNNEI. The length of the CDR3 is 14 residues. V was clipped by 3 bases and J by 1 base, with 7 bases between them. The CDR3, as DNA: TGTGCCAGCAGTGACCCAGGGAGCAATCAGCCCCAGCATTTT. Its protein is CASSDPGSNQPQHF.

This clonotype was recorded at least ten times. The genes are TRBV7-2 and TRBJ2-5; tentatively, D is TRBD1 or TRBD2 (5 bases each). This CDR3 region has 14 residues. Trimming removed 2 bases from V and 2 bases from J, with 9 bases in between. From germline, CDR1 is SGHTA and CDR2 FQGNSA. The CDR3 sequence: CASSLRGLQETQYF. In DNA, the CDR3 is TGTGCCAGCAGCTTACGGGGCCTTCAAGAGACCCAGTACTTC.

This clonotype showed up just a few times. The genes are TRBV10-3 and TRBJ2-7, with TRBD1 matching over 8 bases. The germline V gene has CDR1 ENHRY and CDR2 SYGVKD. Trimming removed 7 bases from V and 7 bases from J; junction bases left unmatched: 12. The CDR3 length is 14 residues. The CDR3 is CAINPGTGAWEQYF. CDR3 sequence (DNA): TGTGCCATCAACCCCGGGACAGGAGCTTGGGAGCAGTACTTC.